This is a list of T cell receptor beta chains from one sample in a study of blood T cell repertoires in COVID-19. Clones were read by immunoSEQ multiplex PCR, and TCRdb kept only the in-frame ones, dropping some. The sample shows under 300,000 clones, about 88% of them seen only once. The sequencing sample was made of peripheral blood. These receptor sequences come from a woman in her thirties or forties who had recovered from COVID-19. The CDR3 runs from the conserved cysteine through the conserved F or W. D genes are given only for firm matches. Clone size is given for some rows only: seen once, a few or many times, or a class if the clone is expanded.

len: 15; abundance: -; v_gene: TRBV20-1; d_gene: -; j_gene: TRBJ1-5; CDR3aa: CSASLGQGNGQPQHF; CDR3nt: TGCAGTGCTAGTCTCGGGCAGGGGAACGGGCAGCCCCAGCATTTT
len: 16; abundance: -; v_gene: TRBV6-6; d_gene: -; j_gene: TRBJ2-7; CDR3aa: CASTESYQGPYYEQYF; CDR3nt: TGTGCCAGCACCGAAAGTTATCAGGGGCCTTACTACGAGCAGTACTTC
len: 18; abundance: -; v_gene: TRBV4-3; d_gene: TRBD2; j_gene: TRBJ2-1; CDR3aa: CASSQDELAEGSYNEQFF; CDR3nt: TGCGCCAGCAGCCAAGATGAGCTAGCGGAGGGATCATACAATGAGCAGTTCTTC
len: 14; abundance: few; v_gene: TRBV2; d_gene: -; j_gene: TRBJ1-2; CDR3aa: CASSESRQVYGYTF; CDR3nt: TGTGCCAGCAGTGAGAGTCGGCAGGTCTATGGCTACACCTTC
len: 13; abundance: -; v_gene: TRBV7-2; d_gene: -; j_gene: TRBJ2-5; CDR3aa: CASSPTGGETQYF; CDR3nt: TGTGCCAGCAGTCCGACCGGAGGAGAGACCCAGTACTTC
len: 15; abundance: -; v_gene: TRBV21-1; d_gene: -; j_gene: TRBJ1-3; CDR3aa: CASSRQEYSGNTIYF; CDR3nt: TGTGCCAGCAGCAGACAGGAGTACTCTGGAAACACCATATATTTT
len: 15; abundance: -; v_gene: TRBV4-3; d_gene: -; j_gene: TRBJ2-2; CDR3aa: CASSQETRGTGELFF; CDR3nt: TGCGCCAGCAGCCAAGAGACAAGAGGGACCGGGGAGCTGTTTTTT
len: 14; abundance: -; v_gene: TRBV20-1; d_gene: -; j_gene: TRBJ2-7; CDR3aa: CSASSWDTAYEQYF; CDR3nt: TGCAGTGCGAGTAGTTGGGACACCGCTTACGAGCAGTACTTC
len: 15; abundance: -; v_gene: TRBV18; d_gene: TRBD1; j_gene: TRBJ1-2; CDR3aa: CASSPPRQGFYGYTF; CDR3nt: TGTGCCAGCTCACCACCGAGACAGGGATTTTATGGCTACACCTTC
len: 16; abundance: -; v_gene: TRBV11-3; d_gene: TRBD2; j_gene: TRBJ2-7; CDR3aa: CASSHLRTSAVYEQYF; CDR3nt: TGTGCCAGCAGCCATCTCAGGACTAGCGCAGTTTACGAGCAGTACTTC
len: 15; abundance: -; v_gene: TRBV5-1; d_gene: -; j_gene: TRBJ1-2; CDR3aa: CASSYYERSRDGYTF; CDR3nt: TGCGCCAGCAGTTACTACGAAAGGAGCCGCGATGGCTACACCTTC
len: 15; abundance: once; v_gene: TRBV3-1/TRBV3-2; d_gene: -; j_gene: TRBJ2-1; CDR3aa: CASSPQGERGITEFF; CDR3nt: TGTGCCAGCAGCCCTCAGGGGGAGCGGGGGATTACCGAGTTCTTC
len: 17; abundance: -; v_gene: TRBV5-8; d_gene: TRBD1; j_gene: TRBJ1-5; CDR3aa: CASSLGQGARSNQPQHF; CDR3nt: TGTGCCAGCAGCCTGGGACAGGGGGCGCGGAGCAATCAGCCCCAGCATTTT
len: 15; abundance: -; v_gene: TRBV25-1; d_gene: -; j_gene: TRBJ1-2; CDR3aa: CASSESITGGYGYTF; CDR3nt: TGTGCCAGCAGTGAGTCGATAACGGGGGGCTATGGCTACACCTTC
len: 14; abundance: -; v_gene: TRBV6-5; d_gene: -; j_gene: TRBJ1-2; CDR3aa: CASTRQGTNYGYTF; CDR3nt: TGTGCCAGCACCCGTCAGGGGACTAACTATGGCTACACCTTC
len: 13; abundance: -; v_gene: TRBV10-3; d_gene: -; j_gene: TRBJ2-7; CDR3aa: CAISDGDSYEQYF; CDR3nt: TGTGCCATCAGTGACGGAGATTCCTACGAGCAGTACTTC
len: 19; abundance: -; v_gene: TRBV10-2; d_gene: TRBD1; j_gene: TRBJ2-6; CDR3aa: CASSEYRGYTLSGANVLTF; CDR3nt: TGCGCCAGCAGTGAATACAGGGGCTACACCTTATCTGGGGCCAACGTCCTGACTTTC
len: 16; abundance: -; v_gene: TRBV24-1; d_gene: TRBD1; j_gene: TRBJ2-5; CDR3aa: CATSDKTGGLGETQYF; CDR3nt: TGTGCCACCAGTGATAAGACAGGGGGATTGGGGGAGACCCAGTACTTC
len: 15; abundance: few; v_gene: TRBV4-2; d_gene: TRBD2; j_gene: TRBJ2-7; CDR3aa: CASSSRTSGTYEQYF; CDR3nt: TGTGCCAGCAGCTCCCGGACTAGCGGCACCTACGAGCAGTACTTC
len: 13; abundance: -; v_gene: TRBV2; d_gene: TRBD1; j_gene: TRBJ2-5; CDR3aa: CASRDRSQETQYF; CDR3nt: TGTGCCAGCAGGGACAGGTCCCAAGAGACCCAGTACTTC
len: 18; abundance: -; v_gene: TRBV4-3; d_gene: -; j_gene: TRBJ1-4; CDR3aa: CASSQDPPPGRTNEKLFF; CDR3nt: TGCGCCAGCAGCCAAGATCCCCCTCCCGGGAGAACTAATGAAAAACTGTTTTTT
len: 15; abundance: -; v_gene: TRBV7-8; d_gene: TRBD1; j_gene: TRBJ2-1; CDR3aa: CASSAGTGIRDEQFF; CDR3nt: TGTGCCAGCAGCGCAGGGACAGGGATACGAGATGAGCAGTTCTTC
len: 15; abundance: few; v_gene: TRBV6-5; d_gene: -; j_gene: TRBJ1-5; CDR3aa: CASSYNRDSNQPQHF; CDR3nt: TGTGCCAGCAGTTATAACAGGGATAGCAATCAGCCCCAGCATTTT
len: 17; abundance: -; v_gene: TRBV9; d_gene: TRBD1; j_gene: TRBJ2-1; CDR3aa: CASSVDFRGGGRNEQFF; CDR3nt: TGTGCCAGCAGCGTAGATTTCAGAGGGGGCGGTAGGAATGAGCAGTTCTTC
len: 15; abundance: -; v_gene: TRBV2; d_gene: -; j_gene: TRBJ2-4; CDR3aa: CASRGLRQAKNIQYF; CDR3nt: TGTGCCAGCAGAGGACTCCGCCAAGCCAAAAACATTCAGTACTTC
len: 14; abundance: few; v_gene: TRBV7-8; d_gene: TRBD2; j_gene: TRBJ2-5; CDR3aa: CASSRGLAGETQYF; CDR3nt: TGTGCCAGCAGCCGAGGACTAGCGGGAGAGACCCAGTACTTC
len: 13; abundance: -; v_gene: TRBV30; d_gene: -; j_gene: TRBJ2-7; CDR3aa: CAWSVGQGYEQYF; CDR3nt: TGTGCCTGGAGTGTTGGGCAGGGCTACGAGCAGTACTTC
len: 16; abundance: -; v_gene: TRBV7-3; d_gene: TRBD2; j_gene: TRBJ2-5; CDR3aa: CASSLVASGGQETQYF; CDR3nt: TGTGCCAGCAGCTTAGTTGCTAGCGGGGGGCAAGAGACCCAGTACTTC
len: 14; abundance: -; v_gene: TRBV7-2; d_gene: -; j_gene: TRBJ2-1; CDR3aa: CASSLSTSFDEQFF; CDR3nt: TGTGCCAGCAGCTTATCCACTAGCTTCGATGAGCAGTTCTTC
len: 15; abundance: -; v_gene: TRBV9; d_gene: TRBD1; j_gene: TRBJ1-4; CDR3aa: CASSAGQGRDEKLFF; CDR3nt: TGTGCCAGCAGCGCCGGACAGGGGCGAGATGAAAAACTGTTTTTT
len: 14; abundance: -; v_gene: TRBV6-2/TRBV6-3; d_gene: TRBD2; j_gene: TRBJ2-7; CDR3aa: CASSKTGGNYEQYF; CDR3nt: TGTGCCAGCAGTAAGACGGGGGGGAACTACGAGCAGTACTTC
len: 13; abundance: -; v_gene: TRBV4-3; d_gene: TRBD2; j_gene: TRBJ2-7; CDR3aa: CASSHTSEDEQYF; CDR3nt: TGCGCCAGCAGCCACACTAGCGAAGACGAGCAGTACTTC
len: 14; abundance: -; v_gene: TRBV29-1; d_gene: -; j_gene: TRBJ1-4; CDR3aa: CSVGELGGREKLFF; CDR3nt: TGCAGCGTCGGAGAGCTGGGGGGGAGGGAAAAACTGTTTTTT